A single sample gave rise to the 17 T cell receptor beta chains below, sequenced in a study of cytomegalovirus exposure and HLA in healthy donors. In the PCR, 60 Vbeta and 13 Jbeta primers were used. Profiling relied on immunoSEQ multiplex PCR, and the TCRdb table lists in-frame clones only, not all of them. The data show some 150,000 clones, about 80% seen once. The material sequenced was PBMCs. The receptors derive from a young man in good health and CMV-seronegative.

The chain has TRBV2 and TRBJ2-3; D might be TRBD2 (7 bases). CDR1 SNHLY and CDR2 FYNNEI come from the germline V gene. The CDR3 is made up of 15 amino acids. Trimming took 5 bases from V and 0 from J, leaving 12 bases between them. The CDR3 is CASSLEGGSTDTQYF. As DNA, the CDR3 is TGTGCCAGCAGTTTAGAGGGGGGGAGCACAGATACGCAGTATTTT. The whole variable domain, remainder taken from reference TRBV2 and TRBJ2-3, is EPEVTQTPSHQVTQMGQEVILRCVPISNHLYFYWYRQILGQKVEFLVSFYNNEISEKSEIFDDQFSVERPDGSNFTLKIRSTKLEDSAMYFCASSLEGGSTDTQYFGPGTRLTVL.

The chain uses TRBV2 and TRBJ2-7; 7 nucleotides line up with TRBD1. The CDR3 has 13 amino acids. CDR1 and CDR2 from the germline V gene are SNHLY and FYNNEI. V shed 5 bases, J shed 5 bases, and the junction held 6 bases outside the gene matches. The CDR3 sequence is CASSTTGVHEQYF. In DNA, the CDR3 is TGTGCCAGCAGTACCACAGGGGTGCACGAGCAGTACTTC.

The CDR3 protein is CASSLQGLQETQYF. CDR3 sequence (DNA): TGTGCCAGTAGCCTACAGGGGCTACAAGAGACCCAGTACTTC. This chain joins TRBV19 and TRBJ2-5; 7 positions agree with TRBD1. The CDR3 covers 14 residues. The V gene's germline CDR1 is LNHDA and CDR2 SQIVND (reference sequence). Trimming cost V 6 bases and J 2 bases; bases outside gene matches: 6.

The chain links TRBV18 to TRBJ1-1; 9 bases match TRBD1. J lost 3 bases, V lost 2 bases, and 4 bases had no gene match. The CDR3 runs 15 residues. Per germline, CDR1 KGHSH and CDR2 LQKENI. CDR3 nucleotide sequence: TGTGCCAGCTCACCAGGACAGGGGTCGGACACTGAAGCTTTCTTT. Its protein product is CASSPGQGSDTEAFF.

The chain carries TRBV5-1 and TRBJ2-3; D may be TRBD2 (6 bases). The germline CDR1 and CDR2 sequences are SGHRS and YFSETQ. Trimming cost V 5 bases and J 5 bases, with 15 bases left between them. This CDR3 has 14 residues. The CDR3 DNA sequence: TGCGCCAGCAGGGACGGGAGAGGGTTAGATACGCAGTATTTT. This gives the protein CASRDGRGLDTQYF.

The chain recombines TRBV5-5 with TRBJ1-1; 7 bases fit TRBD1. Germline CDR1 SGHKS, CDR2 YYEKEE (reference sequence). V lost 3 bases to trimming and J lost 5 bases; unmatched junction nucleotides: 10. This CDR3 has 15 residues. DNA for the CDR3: TGTGCCAGCAGCTCCCATACAGGGGCAACGACTGAAGCTTTCTTT. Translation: CASSSHTGATTEAFF.

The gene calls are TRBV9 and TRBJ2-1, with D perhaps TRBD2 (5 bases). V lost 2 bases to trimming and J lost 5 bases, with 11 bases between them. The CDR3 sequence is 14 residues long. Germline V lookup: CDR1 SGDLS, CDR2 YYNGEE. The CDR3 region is CASSVSGINNEQFF. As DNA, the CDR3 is TGTGCCAGCAGCGTCTCCGGGATAAACAATGAGCAGTTCTTC.

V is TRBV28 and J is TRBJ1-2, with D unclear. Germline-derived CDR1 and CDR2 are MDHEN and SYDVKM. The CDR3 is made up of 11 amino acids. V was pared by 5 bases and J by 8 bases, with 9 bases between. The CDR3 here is CASSPDLGYTF. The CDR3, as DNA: TGTGCCAGCAGTCCCGACTTGGGCTACACCTTC.

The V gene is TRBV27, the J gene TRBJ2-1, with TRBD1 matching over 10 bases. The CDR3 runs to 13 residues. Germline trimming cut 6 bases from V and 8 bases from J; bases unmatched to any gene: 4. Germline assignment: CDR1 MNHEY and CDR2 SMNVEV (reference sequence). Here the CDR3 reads CASRRQGADEQFF. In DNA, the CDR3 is TGTGCCAGCAGGAGACAGGGGGCGGATGAGCAGTTCTTC.

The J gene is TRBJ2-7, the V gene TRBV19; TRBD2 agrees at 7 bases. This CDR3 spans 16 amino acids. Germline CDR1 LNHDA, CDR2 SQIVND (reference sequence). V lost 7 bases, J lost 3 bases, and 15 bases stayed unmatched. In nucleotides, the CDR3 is TGTGCCAGTACCCCGGGTGCGGGAGTGGGGATCTACGAGCAGTACTTC. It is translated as CASTPGAGVGIYEQYF.

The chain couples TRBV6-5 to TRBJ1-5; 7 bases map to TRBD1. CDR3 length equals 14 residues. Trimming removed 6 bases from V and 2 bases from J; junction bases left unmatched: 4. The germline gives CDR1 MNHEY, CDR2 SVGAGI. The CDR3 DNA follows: TGTGCCAGCAGGAACAGGGGTGGCAATCAGCCCCAGCATTTT. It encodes CASRNRGGNQPQHF.

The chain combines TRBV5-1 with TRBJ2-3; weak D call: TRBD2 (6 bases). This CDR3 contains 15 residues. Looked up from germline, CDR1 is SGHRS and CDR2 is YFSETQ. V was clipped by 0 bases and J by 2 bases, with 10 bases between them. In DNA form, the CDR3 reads TGCGCCAGCAGCTTGGGAGAGGGACTCACAGATACGCAGTATTTT. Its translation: CASSLGEGLTDTQYF. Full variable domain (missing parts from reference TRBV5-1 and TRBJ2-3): KAGVTQTPRYLIKTRGQQVTLSCSPISGHRSVSWYQQTPGQGLQFLFEYFSETQRNKGNFPGRFSGRQFSNSRSEMNVSTLELGDSALYLCASSLGEGLTDTQYFGPGTRLTVL.

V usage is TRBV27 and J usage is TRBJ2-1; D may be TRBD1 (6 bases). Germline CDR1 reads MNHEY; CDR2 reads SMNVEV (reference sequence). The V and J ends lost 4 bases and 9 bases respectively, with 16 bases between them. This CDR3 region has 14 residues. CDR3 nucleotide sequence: TGTGCCAGCAGTTGGAACAGGGCATTCGGTGAGCAGTTCTTC. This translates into CASSWNRAFGEQFF.

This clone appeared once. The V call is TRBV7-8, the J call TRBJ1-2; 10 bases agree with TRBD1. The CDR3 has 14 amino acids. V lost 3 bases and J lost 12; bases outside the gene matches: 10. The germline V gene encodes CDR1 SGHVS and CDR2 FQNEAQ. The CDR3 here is CASSFRGDRGLHTF. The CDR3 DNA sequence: TGTGCCAGCAGCTTTCGGGGCGACAGGGGGCTTCACACCTTC.

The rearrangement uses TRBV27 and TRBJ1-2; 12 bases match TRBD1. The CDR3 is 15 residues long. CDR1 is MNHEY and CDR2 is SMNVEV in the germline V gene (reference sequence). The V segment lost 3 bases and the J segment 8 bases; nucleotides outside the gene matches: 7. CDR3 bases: TGTGCCAGCAGTTTGTTGGGGACAGGGGGCGTCGGCTACACCTTC. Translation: CASSLLGTGGVGYTF.

The CDR3 DNA sequence: TGTGCCAGCAGCGATCGTAGGACACTATACAATGAGCAGTTCTTC. Translated, it gives CASSDRRTLYNEQFF. The V gene is TRBV2, the J gene TRBJ2-1; weak D call: TRBD1 (5 bases). Germline V lookup: CDR1 SNHLY, CDR2 FYNNEI. V dropped 6 bases and J dropped 4 bases, with 16 bases sitting between them. The CDR3 totals 15 residues.

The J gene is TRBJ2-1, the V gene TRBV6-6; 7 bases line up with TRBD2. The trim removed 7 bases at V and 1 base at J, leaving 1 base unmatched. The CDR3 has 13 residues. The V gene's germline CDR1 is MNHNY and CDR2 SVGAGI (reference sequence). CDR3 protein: CASTGGSYNEQFF. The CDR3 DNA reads TGTGCCAGCACGGGGGGATCCTACAATGAGCAGTTCTTC.